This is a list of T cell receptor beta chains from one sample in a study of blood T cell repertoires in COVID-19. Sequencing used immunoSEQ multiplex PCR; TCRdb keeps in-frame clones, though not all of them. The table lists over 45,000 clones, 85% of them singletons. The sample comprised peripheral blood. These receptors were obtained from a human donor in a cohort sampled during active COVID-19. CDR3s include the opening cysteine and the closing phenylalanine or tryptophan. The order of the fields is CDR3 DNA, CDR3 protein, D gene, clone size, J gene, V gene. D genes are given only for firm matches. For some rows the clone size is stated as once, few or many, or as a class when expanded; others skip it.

CDR3 DNA: TGTGCCAGCAGCTTAGTACAGGGCTACACCGGGGAGCTGTTTTTT
CDR3 protein: CASSLVQGYTGELFF
D gene: -
clone size: -
J gene: TRBJ2-2
V gene: TRBV7-9

CDR3 DNA: TGTGCCAGCAGCCTGGGGACTATTCAAGAGACCCAGTACTTC
CDR3 protein: CASSLGTIQETQYF
D gene: TRBD2
clone size: -
J gene: TRBJ2-5
V gene: TRBV4-2

CDR3 DNA: TGTGCCACCAGCAGAGGTCTAGCGGGTGGTAATGAGCAGTTCTTC
CDR3 protein: CATSRGLAGGNEQFF
D gene: TRBD2
clone size: -
J gene: TRBJ2-1
V gene: TRBV15

CDR3 DNA: TGTGCCAGCAGCTTAGTTCTTATGGCAGCGGGGGATTCCTACAATGAGCAGTTCTTC
CDR3 protein: CASSLVLMAAGDSYNEQFF
D gene: TRBD2
clone size: -
J gene: TRBJ2-1
V gene: TRBV7-2

CDR3 DNA: TGCGCCAGCAGCTTGATAGCGGCCTCCTACGAGCAGTACTTC
CDR3 protein: CASSLIAASYEQYF
D gene: -
clone size: few
J gene: TRBJ2-7
V gene: TRBV5-1

CDR3 DNA: TGTGCCAGCAGTGATCTTAGTGGGGCGTGGGGCCCGTACTTC
CDR3 protein: CASSDLSGAWGPYF
D gene: -
clone size: few
J gene: TRBJ2-5
V gene: TRBV2

CDR3 DNA: TGCGCCAGCAGCCCATCGGGCAGGGCCAATGAAAAACTGTTTTTT
CDR3 protein: CASSPSGRANEKLFF
D gene: -
clone size: -
J gene: TRBJ1-4
V gene: TRBV4-3

CDR3 DNA: TGTGCCAGCCCTCCGCGAGGTCGTAATGAAAAACTGTTTTTT
CDR3 protein: CASPPRGRNEKLFF
D gene: -
clone size: once
J gene: TRBJ1-4
V gene: TRBV2

CDR3 DNA: TGTGCCAGCTCACCACTTGGGACAGGGGGCATGGACACTGAAGCTTTCTTT
CDR3 protein: CASSPLGTGGMDTEAFF
D gene: TRBD1
clone size: few
J gene: TRBJ1-1
V gene: TRBV18

CDR3 DNA: TGTGCCAGCAGCCAAGATATAGTCTATCGAACAGATACGCAGTATTTT
CDR3 protein: CASSQDIVYRTDTQYF
D gene: -
clone size: -
J gene: TRBJ2-3
V gene: TRBV14

CDR3 DNA: TGTGCCAGCAGCCAAGGCGGGACAGGGGGACACAATGAGCAGTTCTTC
CDR3 protein: CASSQGGTGGHNEQFF
D gene: TRBD1
clone size: few
J gene: TRBJ2-1
V gene: TRBV4-2

CDR3 DNA: TGTGCCAGCAGCCATCCCGGGACAGGGGGCGCGGGGGAGACCCAGTACTTC
CDR3 protein: CASSHPGTGGAGETQYF
D gene: TRBD1
clone size: few
J gene: TRBJ2-5
V gene: TRBV3-1/TRBV3-2

CDR3 DNA: TGTGCCAGCAGTGAATGGAGGGCGGATAATTCACCCCTCCACTTT
CDR3 protein: CASSEWRADNSPLHF
D gene: -
clone size: -
J gene: TRBJ1-6
V gene: TRBV2

CDR3 DNA: TGTGCCAGCAGCTTAGGATCTGGGACAGGGGGGACCGGGGAGCTGTTTTTT
CDR3 protein: CASSLGSGTGGTGELFF
D gene: TRBD1
clone size: once
J gene: TRBJ2-2
V gene: TRBV5-6

CDR3 DNA: TGTGCCACCAGGTCGCCAGGGGAGACCCAGTACTTC
CDR3 protein: CATRSPGETQYF
D gene: -
clone size: -
J gene: TRBJ2-5
V gene: TRBV15

CDR3 DNA: TGTGCCAGCAGCCAAACGGGTGCTGGGACTATTCGCTACGAGCAGTACTTC
CDR3 protein: CASSQTGAGTIRYEQYF
D gene: TRBD2
clone size: -
J gene: TRBJ2-7
V gene: TRBV4-2

CDR3 DNA: TGCGCCAGCAGCTTGGGACTACCAAACACCGGGGAGCTGTTTTTT
CDR3 protein: CASSLGLPNTGELFF
D gene: -
clone size: -
J gene: TRBJ2-2
V gene: TRBV5-1

CDR3 DNA: TGCGCCAGCAGTGAGGGGACTAGCGACTACGAGCAGTACTTC
CDR3 protein: CASSEGTSDYEQYF
D gene: TRBD2
clone size: -
J gene: TRBJ2-7
V gene: TRBV10-1

CDR3 DNA: TGTGCCAGCAGTTTCCGCGGGAAGGAGACCCAGTACTTC
CDR3 protein: CASSFRGKETQYF
D gene: -
clone size: once
J gene: TRBJ2-5
V gene: TRBV12-3/TRBV12-4

CDR3 DNA: TGTGCCAGCCGCCTACGCGGGACTAGCGTGCGGTACGAGCAGTACTTC
CDR3 protein: CASRLRGTSVRYEQYF
D gene: TRBD2
clone size: few
J gene: TRBJ2-7
V gene: TRBV6-2/TRBV6-3

CDR3 DNA: TGTGCCAGCAGCACCGGGAGGGCAAGCTCCTACGAGCAGTACTTC
CDR3 protein: CASSTGRASSYEQYF
D gene: TRBD2
clone size: -
J gene: TRBJ2-7
V gene: TRBV7-8

CDR3 DNA: TGTGCCAGCAGACAACGGGACTCCCCCTCTTTCAAAAACATTCAGTACTTC
CDR3 protein: CASRQRDSPSFKNIQYF
D gene: -
clone size: -
J gene: TRBJ2-4
V gene: TRBV7-2

CDR3 DNA: TGCGCCAGCAGCCAAGATCTAAATTCAGGGCTAGCGGGAGGGATGGACACCGGGGAGCTGTTTTTT
CDR3 protein: CASSQDLNSGLAGGMDTGELFF
D gene: TRBD2
clone size: -
J gene: TRBJ2-2
V gene: TRBV4-1

CDR3 DNA: TGCGCCAGCAGCGTCCCTAGCGGGAGCTCCTACAATGAGCAGTTCTTC
CDR3 protein: CASSVPSGSSYNEQFF
D gene: TRBD2
clone size: -
J gene: TRBJ2-1
V gene: TRBV5-1

CDR3 DNA: TGTGCCAGCAGCGACAGGGGCATATACGAGCAGTACTTC
CDR3 protein: CASSDRGIYEQYF
D gene: TRBD1
clone size: few
J gene: TRBJ2-7
V gene: TRBV4-2

CDR3 DNA: TGTGCCAGCAGTGATGACTTCGGGCAGTTCTTC
CDR3 protein: CASSDDFGQFF
D gene: -
clone size: -
J gene: TRBJ2-1
V gene: TRBV2

CDR3 DNA: TGTGCCAGCAGCTTGCTGGATACGCAGTATTTT
CDR3 protein: CASSLLDTQYF
D gene: -
clone size: -
J gene: TRBJ2-3
V gene: TRBV5-8

CDR3 DNA: TGTGCCAGCAGTCCCGTTCAGGGAAGTGTAGGCAATCAGCCCCAGCATTTT
CDR3 protein: CASSPVQGSVGNQPQHF
D gene: -
clone size: -
J gene: TRBJ1-5
V gene: TRBV27

CDR3 DNA: TGTGCCAGCAGCAGCGCTTCCTACGAGCAGTACTTC
CDR3 protein: CASSSASYEQYF
D gene: -
clone size: -
J gene: TRBJ2-7
V gene: TRBV5-5

CDR3 DNA: TGTGCCAGCAGTGCTAGCGGGATGCGGGATGAGCAGTTCTTC
CDR3 protein: CASSASGMRDEQFF
D gene: TRBD2
clone size: many
J gene: TRBJ2-1
V gene: TRBV2

CDR3 DNA: TGTGCCAGCAGCGTCCCTGCAGGGGGTACGCCATCGACAGATACGCAGTATTTT
CDR3 protein: CASSVPAGGTPSTDTQYF
D gene: TRBD1
clone size: -
J gene: TRBJ2-3
V gene: TRBV7-9

CDR3 DNA: TGTGCCATCAGTGGGCCTAACTATGGCTACACCTTC
CDR3 protein: CAISGPNYGYTF
D gene: -
clone size: -
J gene: TRBJ1-2
V gene: TRBV10-3

CDR3 DNA: TGTGCCAGCTCACCTCCGGGAGTCAATTCACCCCTCCACTTT
CDR3 protein: CASSPPGVNSPLHF
D gene: -
clone size: -
J gene: TRBJ1-6
V gene: TRBV18

CDR3 DNA: TGTGCCAGAAGCCCTGGTCGGGGCCAGGGGCTCTACGAGCAGTACTTC
CDR3 protein: CARSPGRGQGLYEQYF
D gene: -
clone size: -
J gene: TRBJ2-7
V gene: TRBV5-3

CDR3 DNA: TGTGCCAGCAGCGCGGCAGTGGGCTACTATGGCTACACCTTC
CDR3 protein: CASSAAVGYYGYTF
D gene: -
clone size: -
J gene: TRBJ1-2
V gene: TRBV9

CDR3 DNA: TGTGCCAGCAGTTACTCGCAAGGGGCGGGGGAGACCCAGTACTTC
CDR3 protein: CASSYSQGAGETQYF
D gene: -
clone size: -
J gene: TRBJ2-5
V gene: TRBV6-5

CDR3 DNA: TGCAGCGTTGTCGGGACAGGGGGCTTTGGGGCCAACGTCCTGACTTTC
CDR3 protein: CSVVGTGGFGANVLTF
D gene: TRBD1
clone size: -
J gene: TRBJ2-6
V gene: TRBV29-1

CDR3 DNA: TGTGCCAGCAGCCCCACAGGGTACAATGAGCAGTTCTTC
CDR3 protein: CASSPTGYNEQFF
D gene: -
clone size: -
J gene: TRBJ2-1
V gene: TRBV11-3

CDR3 DNA: TGTGCCAGTAGTATGGGGCGGCAGACATCTGATACGCAGTATTTT
CDR3 protein: CASSMGRQTSDTQYF
D gene: -
clone size: -
J gene: TRBJ2-3
V gene: TRBV19

CDR3 DNA: TGTGCCAGCAGCGGCGGGGGTTTCTCCTACGAGCAGTACTTC
CDR3 protein: CASSGGGFSYEQYF
D gene: TRBD2
clone size: -
J gene: TRBJ2-7
V gene: TRBV3-1/TRBV3-2

CDR3 DNA: TGTGCCAGCAGCCAGAATCCGGGACAGGAGGGAAACACCATATATTTT
CDR3 protein: CASSQNPGQEGNTIYF
D gene: TRBD1
clone size: -
J gene: TRBJ1-3
V gene: TRBV4-2

CDR3 DNA: TGCGCCGGGGAGGGAGGACTAGCGCAGACAGATACGCAGTATTTT
CDR3 protein: CAGEGGLAQTDTQYF
D gene: TRBD2
clone size: -
J gene: TRBJ2-3
V gene: TRBV10-1

CDR3 DNA: TGTGCCAGCAGTTACAGGGGGCGTAGCTATGGCTACACCTTC
CDR3 protein: CASSYRGRSYGYTF
D gene: TRBD1
clone size: -
J gene: TRBJ1-2
V gene: TRBV6-5

CDR3 DNA: TGTGCCAGCAGCGTAGTACGACTAGCGGCTGGTAATGAGCAGTTCTTC
CDR3 protein: CASSVVRLAAGNEQFF
D gene: TRBD2
clone size: -
J gene: TRBJ2-1
V gene: TRBV9

CDR3 DNA: TGTGCCAGCAGCCAAGCTGGGGGCTTCCAAGAGACCCAGTACTTC
CDR3 protein: CASSQAGGFQETQYF
D gene: -
clone size: -
J gene: TRBJ2-5
V gene: TRBV4-2